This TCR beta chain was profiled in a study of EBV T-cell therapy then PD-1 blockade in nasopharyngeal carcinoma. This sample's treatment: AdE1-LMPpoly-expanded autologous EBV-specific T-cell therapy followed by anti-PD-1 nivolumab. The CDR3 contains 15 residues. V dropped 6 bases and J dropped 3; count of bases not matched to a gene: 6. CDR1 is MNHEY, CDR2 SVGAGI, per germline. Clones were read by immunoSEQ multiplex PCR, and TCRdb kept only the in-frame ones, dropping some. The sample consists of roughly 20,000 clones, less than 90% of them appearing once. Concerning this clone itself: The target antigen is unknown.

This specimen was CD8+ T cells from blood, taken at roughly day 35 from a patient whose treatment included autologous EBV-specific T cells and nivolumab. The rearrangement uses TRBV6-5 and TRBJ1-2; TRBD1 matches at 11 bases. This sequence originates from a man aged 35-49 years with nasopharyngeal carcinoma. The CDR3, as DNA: TGTGCCAGCAGGCACAGGGACAGGGGGGACTATGGCTACACCTTC. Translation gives CASRHRDRGDYGYTF.